The 27 T cell receptor beta chains given below trace back to one sample, sequenced in a study of human T cells and chemical hapten exposure. Time point: patch test 1, 2 weeks after DPC sensitization. The sample's treatment: therapeutic diphenylcyclopropenone sensitization with weekly scalp DPC. Via MiXCR, TCRdb re-called the RACE reads, giving one row per CDR3 protein. The sample has about 340,000 distinct CDR3 sequences; under 9% are singletons. The sample here was whole blood, taken in connection with sensitization to the hapten diphenylcyclopropenone (DPC). The receptors come from a woman under 30 with alopecia areata. Some clones in this sample may be carry-over from other donors' samples.

This clonotype was observed at least ten times. V usage is TRBV7-2 and J usage is TRBJ2-4; 7 bases fit TRBD1. CDR3 length: 14 amino acids. CDR1 is SGHTA, CDR2 FQGNSA, per germline. Trimming at V came to 5 bases and at J to 6 bases, leaving 7 bases not matched to a gene. The CDR3 protein is CASSRDRGPNIQYF. Written as DNA, the CDR3 is TGTGCCAGCAGCCGGGACAGAGGACCAAACATTCAGTACTTC. Based on the CDR3 plus reference TRBV7-2 and TRBJ2-4, the full variable domain is GAGVSQSPSNKVTEKGKDVELRCDPISGHTALYWYRQSLGQGLEFLIYFQGNSAPDKSGLPSDRFSAERTGGSVSTLTIQRTQQEDSAVYLCASSRDRGPNIQYFGAGTRLSVL.

V usage is TRBV12-5 and J usage is TRBJ1-1, with D perhaps TRBD1 (5 bases). The CDR3 spans 11 residues. The ends were cut back, 1 base at V and 8 bases at J, with 5 bases in the middle. The germline V gene encodes CDR1 LGHNT and CDR2 FRNRAP. The CDR3 region has the DNA TGTGCTAGTGGTTTGGGACAGGAAGCTTTCTTT. This encodes CASGLGQEAFF.

The chain couples TRBV4-3 to TRBJ2-7, with D uncertain. The ends were cut back, 0 bases at V and 7 bases at J, with 13 bases in the middle. The CDR3 extends over 14 amino acids. CDR1 LGHNA and CDR2 YSLEER come from the germline V gene. CDR3 nucleotides: TGCGCCAGCAGCCAAGAATTGACGGCGCTGGAGCAGTACTTC. This gives the protein CASSQELTALEQYF.

In its sample, this clonotype was seen a few times. The chain has TRBV4-1 and TRBJ1-2; no clear D. V dropped 0 bases and J dropped 5 bases, with 7 bases sitting between them. The CDR3 extends over 13 amino acids. Germline V lookup: CDR1 MGHRA, CDR2 YSYEKL. The CDR3 loop is CASSQEMRYGYTF. CDR3 coding DNA: TGCGCCAGCAGCCAAGAAATGCGGTATGGCTACACCTTC.

Many counts were recorded for this clonotype. The chain is built from TRBV20-1 and TRBJ2-1; TRBD1 is a possible D gene (6 bases). Germline V lookup: CDR1 DFQATT, CDR2 SNEGSKA (reference sequence). V lost 6 bases to trimming and J lost 2 bases, with 20 bases between them. The CDR3 loop spans 16 amino acids. The DNA for the CDR3 is TGCAGTGCCTCCAACAGGGCGGCACGAACCTACAATGAGCAGTTCTTC. It is translated as CSASNRAARTYNEQFF.

This clonotype has a handful of counts. CDR3 sequence: CASSVLGLQPQHF. The CDR3 region has the DNA TGTGCCAGCAGCGTTTTGGGATTACAGCCCCAGCATTTT. The V call is TRBV9, the J call TRBJ1-5, with D unclear. This CDR3 has 13 amino acids. Trimming removed 2 bases from V and 7 bases from J, with 10 bases in between. Germline CDR1 is SGDLS and CDR2 is YYNGEE.

At least ten counts were recorded for this clonotype. This chain connects TRBV4-3 to TRBJ1-1; D unclear. CDR3 size: 15 residues. Germline V CDR1 and CDR2: LGHNA, YSLEER. V was trimmed by 0 bases and J by 8 bases, leaving 16 bases between them. The CDR3 nucleotides read TGCGCCAGCAGCCAAGATCGTGGTATAGGGCGGGAAGCTTTCTTT. It translates to CASSQDRGIGREAFF.

This clonotype appeared many times. The CDR3 DNA is TGCAGTGCTAGCGACTTTTTAGGGAAGAATCAGCCCCAGCATTTT. Translated: CSASDFLGKNQPQHF. J is TRBJ1-5 and V is TRBV20-1; D is unresolved. This CDR3 has 15 residues. Germline values: CDR1 DFQATT, CDR2 SNEGSKA (reference sequence). V was clipped by 3 bases and J by 4 bases, with 16 bases between them.

There are a few counts of this clonotype. The rearrangement links TRBV4-1 to TRBJ2-7; no firm D call. V lost 2 bases, J lost 7 bases, and 15 bases lay in between. The CDR3 loop spans 14 amino acids. Germline CDR1 and CDR2: MGHRA and YSYEKL. The CDR3 DNA follows: TGCGCCAGCAGCCAAATAGGTCCTTGGGCGGAGCAGTACTTC. Encoded protein: CASSQIGPWAEQYF.

The chain recombines TRBV29-1 with TRBJ2-7, with TRBD1 matching 8 bases. CDR1 SQVTM and CDR2 ANQGSEA come from the germline V gene. The CDR3 runs to 14 residues. The trim removed 2 bases at V and 4 bases at J, leaving 7 bases unmatched. The CDR3 reads CSVELAGGGYEQYF. The CDR3 nucleotides are TGCAGCGTTGAATTGGCAGGGGGCGGTTACGAGCAGTACTTC.

This clonotype was observed at least ten times. J is TRBJ2-7 and V is TRBV6-2 or TRBV6-3; D is ambiguous. Trimming cost V 2 bases and J 3 bases, with 8 bases left between them. The CDR3 spans 13 residues. CDR1 and CDR2 (germline): MNHEY, SVGEGT. The CDR3 DNA sequence: TGTGCCAGCAGTTACGACGTCCACTACGAGCAGTACTTC. Translation gives CASSYDVHYEQYF.

The rearrangement uses TRBV27 and TRBJ2-7; TRBD1 is a possible D gene (5 bases). V was shortened by 5 bases and J by 4 bases, with 12 bases between the two germline ends. The V gene's germline CDR1 is MNHEY and CDR2 SMNVEV (reference sequence). CDR3 length: 13 residues. CDR3 region: CASSLGEGYEQYF. The CDR3 DNA reads TGTGCCAGCAGTCTAGGGGAAGGATACGAGCAGTACTTC.

V gene TRBV7-8 combines with J gene TRBJ2-5, with a tentative D call TRBD1 (5 bases). With 6 bases removed from V and 5 bases from J, the gap between germline ends came to 16 bases. Germline-derived CDR1 and CDR2 are SGHVS and FQNEAQ. The CDR3 covers 14 residues. CDR3 nucleotide sequence: TGTGCCAGCAGGATTCGAGGCAGGGCGGAGACCCAGTACTTC. Its protein is CASRIRGRAETQYF.

The chain employs TRBV6-6 and TRBJ1-6, with TRBD1 identical over 9 bases. The CDR3 extends over 15 amino acids. Germline V lookup: CDR1 MNHNY, CDR2 SVGAGI (reference sequence). J gave up 9 bases and V 4 bases, and 7 bases lay outside the gene matches. CDR3 nucleotide sequence: TGTGCCAGCAGTTCCTCGGGACAGGGATCTTCACCCCTCCACTTT. This sequence encodes CASSSSGQGSSPLHF.

On this clonotype: It may be a read error: a sequence one base away is much more abundant. The CDR3 carries no conserved terminal phenylalanine or tryptophan, so it likely arises from a read error. The rearrangement links TRBV28 to TRBJ1-1, with unresolved D. V lost 8 bases and J lost 8, with 6 bases in between. The CDR3 length is 9 residues. CDR1 MDHEN and CDR2 SYDVKM come from the germline V gene. DNA of the CDR3: TGTGCCAGCGGGTTCGAAGCTTTCCTT. It yields the protein CASGFEAFL.

The rearrangement joins TRBV7-9 to TRBJ2-7; a weak D match, TRBD1 (5 bases). The CDR3 runs to 14 residues. The ends were cut back, 6 bases at V and 3 bases at J, with 15 bases in the middle. Germline loops: CDR1 SEHNR, CDR2 FQNEAQ (reference sequence). This CDR3 is CASSPEGASYEQYF. CDR3 coding DNA: TGTGCCAGCAGTCCGGAAGGGGCAAGCTACGAGCAGTACTTC.

This clonotype was counted at least ten times. This chain connects TRBV5-1 to TRBJ2-7, with a possible D match to TRBD2 (6 bases). Germline V lookup: CDR1 SGHRS, CDR2 YFSETQ. V shed 4 bases and J shed 7 bases, with 15 bases lying between them. The CDR3 has 13 amino acids. The CDR3, as DNA: TGCGCCAGCAGCGGAGGGTCACGCCCTGAGCAGTACTTC. Translation: CASSGGSRPEQYF.

This clonotype has a handful of counts. The CDR3 DNA is TGTGCCAGCAGTTACTCGATCCCCCCAGAGGGCTACGAGCAGTACTTC. As protein: CASSYSIPPEGYEQYF. The rearrangement uses TRBV6-5 and TRBJ2-7; a possible D gene is TRBD2 (5 bases). The length of the CDR3 is 16 residues. Trimming left V 0 bases short and J 3 bases short, with 15 bases between. Germline-derived CDR1 and CDR2 are MNHEY and SVGAGI.

This clonotype was recorded a few times. V gene TRBV2 combines with J gene TRBJ2-3, with D unresolved. Germline loops: CDR1 SNHLY, CDR2 FYNNEI. V was cut by 1 base and J by 9 bases, with 11 bases left in between. This CDR3 region has 13 residues. The CDR3 is CASSEEALDTQYF. The CDR3 DNA sequence: TGTGCCAGCAGTGAAGAGGCGTTGGACACGCAGTATTTT.

The chain uses TRBV10-3 and TRBJ2-5, with D perhaps given as TRBD1 or TRBD2 (5 bases each). This CDR3 is built from 14 residues. The ends were cut back, 4 bases at V and 3 bases at J, with 12 bases in the middle. The germline V gene encodes CDR1 ENHRY and CDR2 SYGVKD. The CDR3 DNA follows: TGTGCCATCAGTGCAGGTCGGGGCGAAGAGACCCAGTACTTC. It codes for CAISAGRGEETQYF.

V and J are TRBV6-5 and TRBJ1-1; tentative D call: TRBD1 (6 bases). Trimming cost V 6 bases and J 5 bases, with 13 bases left between them. The CDR3 contains 13 residues. The V gene's germline CDR1 is MNHEY and CDR2 SVGAGI. The CDR3 bases are TGTGCCAGCAGCTACAGGGATAAGACTGAAGCTTTCTTT. This codes for CASSYRDKTEAFF.

This clonotype was observed at least ten times. With a far larger clone one base away, a read error is the likely cause. The rearrangement joins TRBV12-3 or TRBV12-4 to TRBJ2-1; D not certain. The CDR3 covers 12 residues. V lost 2 bases, J lost 7 bases, and 6 bases lay in between. Here the CDR3 DNA reads TGTGCCAGCAGTTTAATAGGGAATGAGCAGTTCTTC. This translates into CASSLIGNEQFF.

There are a few counts of this clonotype. The chain uses TRBV11-2 and TRBJ2-3; D is uncertain. V lost 2 bases, J lost 5 bases, and 8 bases lay in between. The CDR3 is 13 amino acids. Per the germline V gene, CDR1 is SGHAT and CDR2 is FQNNGV. Here the CDR3 DNA reads TGTGCCAGCAGCTTAAATACCCGAGATACGCAGTATTTT. It translates to CASSLNTRDTQYF.

Ten or more counts support this clonotype. CDR3: CASSLAVRYSEAFF. The CDR3 bases are TGTGCCAGCAGCTTAGCCGTAAGGTACTCTGAAGCTTTCTTT. The chain joins TRBV7-9 to TRBJ1-1; D is ambiguous. This CDR3 spans 14 amino acids. Germline lookup yields CDR1 SEHNR and CDR2 FQNEAQ (reference sequence). V was trimmed by 0 bases and J by 6 bases, leaving 11 bases between them.

This clonotype was recorded a few times. This chain connects TRBV20-1 to TRBJ1-1; D not certain. This CDR3 has 11 amino acids. The V end was cut by 5 bases, the J end by 9 bases, with 13 bases between. Germline V CDR1 and CDR2: DFQATT, SNEGSKA (reference sequence). The CDR3 here is CSASRQTQAFF. In DNA form, the CDR3 reads TGCAGTGCTTCTAGGCAGACTCAAGCTTTCTTT.

The rearrangement joins TRBV4-3 to TRBJ2-1, with 12 bases lining up with TRBD1. The CDR3 is made up of 15 amino acids. Germline V lookup: CDR1 LGHNA, CDR2 YSLEER. V dropped 3 bases and J dropped 8; count of bases not matched to a gene: 5. CDR3 protein: CASSQWGQGAYEQFF. The CDR3 DNA is TGCGCCAGCAGCCAGTGGGGACAGGGGGCTTATGAGCAGTTCTTC.

This chain links TRBV11-2 with TRBJ2-3, with D possibly being TRBD2 (5 bases). CDR3 length equals 14 residues. Germline CDR1 SGHAT, CDR2 FQNNGV. V shed 2 bases and J shed 6 bases, with 12 bases lying between them. CDR3 in amino acids: CASSLYGNGDTQYF. DNA for the CDR3: TGTGCCAGCAGCTTATACGGGAACGGGGATACGCAGTATTTT.